The 2 T cell receptor beta chains listed next were all sequenced from one sample in a study of neurological immune-mediated disorders (dated by TCRdb to the late 2010s). Receptors were amplified or captured by 5' RACE. The reads were generated on an Illumina HiSeq 2500. TCRdb's own reprocessing of the public reads used fastp at Q25 and MiXCR and kept productive beta chains. Every CDR3 protein is listed once, alongside the most common genes and DNA of its rows. The sample data list fewer than 85,000 distinct CDR3 sequences, and approximately 5% of these were observed just once. Clones ranked in the top ten supply roughly 2.4% of the sample. Material for sequencing was PBMCs. All receptors come from a woman aged 30 to 39 with multiple sclerosis.

This clonotype was found many times. V usage is TRBV5-1 and J usage is TRBJ1-4, with 7 bases that match TRBD1. J was trimmed by 4 bases and V by 0 bases; bases with no gene match: 6. The CDR3 extends over 16 amino acids. Germline V lookup: CDR1 SGHRS, CDR2 YFSETQ. Here the CDR3 reads CASSLATGTDNEKLFF. For the CDR3, the DNA is TGCGCCAGCAGCTTGGCCACCGGGACAGATAATGAAAAACTGTTTTTT.

This clonotype was counted ten times or more. The chain recombines TRBV7-8 with TRBJ2-7; no firm D call. Germline loops: CDR1 SGHVS, CDR2 FQNEAQ. The CDR3 sequence is 16 residues long. The V end lost 1 base, the J end lost 0 bases, and 13 bases lay between the germline ends. CDR3 amino acids: CASSLVKSTSSYEQYF. The CDR3 DNA reads TGTGCCAGCAGCTTAGTTAAGTCGACAAGCTCCTACGAGCAGTACTTC. The whole variable domain, remainder taken from reference TRBV7-8 and TRBJ2-7, is GAGVSQSPRYKVAKRGQDVALRCDPISGHVSLFWYQQALGQGPEFLTYFQNEAQLDKSGLPSDRFFAERPEGSVSTLKIQRTQQEDSAVYLCASSLVKSTSSYEQYFGPGTRLTVT.